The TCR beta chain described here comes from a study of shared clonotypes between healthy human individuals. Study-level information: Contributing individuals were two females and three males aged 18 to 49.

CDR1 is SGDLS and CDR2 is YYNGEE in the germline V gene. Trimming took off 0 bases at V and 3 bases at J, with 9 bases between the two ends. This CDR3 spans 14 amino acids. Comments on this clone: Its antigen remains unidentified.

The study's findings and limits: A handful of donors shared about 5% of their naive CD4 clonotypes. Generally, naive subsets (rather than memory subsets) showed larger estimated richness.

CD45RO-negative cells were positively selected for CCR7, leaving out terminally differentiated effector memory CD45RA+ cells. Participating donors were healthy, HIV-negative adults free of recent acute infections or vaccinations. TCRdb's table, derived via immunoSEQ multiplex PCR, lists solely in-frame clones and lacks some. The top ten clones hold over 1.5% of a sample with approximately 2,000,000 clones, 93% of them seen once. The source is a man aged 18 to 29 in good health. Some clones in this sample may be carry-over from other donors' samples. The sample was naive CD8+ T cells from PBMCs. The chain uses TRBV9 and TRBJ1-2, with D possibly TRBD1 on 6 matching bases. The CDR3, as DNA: TGTGCCAGCAGCGTAGATGGGGGCTACTATGGCTACACCTTC. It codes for CASSVDGGYYGYTF.